This entry describes one TCR beta chain. V was pared by 6 bases and J by 5 bases, with 3 bases of the junction left unmatched. Germline assignment: CDR1 LNHDA and CDR2 SQIVND (reference sequence). This CDR3 is built from 15 residues. Researchers partitioned CD4+ cells into CD45RA+ naive and CD45RA-negative memory subsets. The data were obtained in a study of shared clonotypes between healthy human individuals. Template for every sorted-subset replicate PCR totaled around 200 ng DNA, 25,000 to 35,000 T cell genomes. Using immunoSEQ multiplex PCR, the repertoire was profiled, and TCRdb retains in-frame clones only, with some absent. This table has around 1.6 million clones, around 98% appearing once.

Sequencing input: naive CD4+ T cells sorted from blood. As for subset: CD45RA+ positively selected. The receptor was isolated from a man younger than 40 in good health. The V call is TRBV19, the J call TRBJ2-5, with 16 bases identical to TRBD2. The CDR3 reads CASRGLAGGSETQYF. CDR3 bases: TGTGCCAGTAGGGGACTAGCGGGAGGGAGTGAGACCCAGTACTTC.